This is a list of T cell receptor beta chains from one sample in a study of shared clonotypes between healthy human individuals. Assay used: immunoSEQ multiplex PCR; TCRdb lists only in-frame clones, some missing. The data hold roughly 120,000 clones, with around 73% observed a single time. The sequenced sample was memory CD8+ T cells sorted from blood. The receptors here all came from a woman younger than 45 in good health. Each CDR3 is given with its conserved first and last residue. The D gene is left open where the match is weak. Only part of the rows carry a size: once, few, many, or a class if the clone is expanded.

>TRBV11-2|TRBJ2-5|.|.
CASSSLITRFETQYF
TGTGCCAGCAGCTCCCTCATCACTAGGTTCGAGACCCAGTACTTC
>TRBV7-9|TRBJ2-7|.|.
CASSQDGADKTYEQYF
TGTGCCAGCAGCCAAGACGGGGCAGACAAAACCTACGAGCAGTACTTC
>TRBV5-5|TRBJ2-7|.|.
CASSSDGAYEQYF
TGTGCCAGCAGCAGCGACGGTGCCTACGAGCAGTACTTC
>TRBV15|TRBJ1-6|.|.
CATSRDASSYNSPLHF
TGTGCCACCAGCAGGGACGCGAGCTCCTATAATTCACCCCTCCACTTT
>TRBV4-1|TRBJ2-7|.|.
CASSQGGLPTTYEQYF
TGCGCCAGCAGCCAAGGCGGTTTGCCTACCACCTACGAGCAGTACTTC
>TRBV5-3|TRBJ2-5|TRBD2|.
CASSFQAGGAETQYF
TGTGCCAGCAGCTTCCAGGCGGGAGGGGCGGAGACCCAGTACTTC
>TRBV7-8|TRBJ2-1|.|.
CASSLVGWGTYNEQFF
TGTGCCAGCAGCTTAGTTGGGTGGGGGACCTACAATGAGCAGTTCTTC
>TRBV2|TRBJ1-2|TRBD1|.
CASSEAPEGAYDYGYTF
TGTGCCAGCAGTGAAGCGCCGGAGGGGGCCTATGACTATGGCTACACCTTC
>TRBV5-7|TRBJ2-1|.|.
CASSLVDGNEQFF
TGTGCCAGCAGCTTGGTTGACGGAAATGAGCAGTTCTTC
>TRBV4-2|TRBJ2-1|TRBD2|.
CASSQARGLAGLNEQFF
TGTGCCAGCAGCCAAGCCCGAGGACTAGCGGGCTTAAATGAGCAGTTCTTC
>TRBV6-4|TRBJ1-5|TRBD1|.
CASSPTGEGLEQPQHF
TGTGCCAGCAGTCCGACAGGGGAAGGCTTAGAGCAGCCCCAGCATTTT
>TRBV25-1|TRBJ2-4|.|.
CASSEFRDGVLAKNIQYF
TGTGCCAGCAGTGAATTCCGGGACGGAGTGTTAGCCAAAAACATTCAGTACTTC
>TRBV9|TRBJ1-6|.|.
CASSVDNSPLHF
TGTGCCAGTTCGGTGGATAATTCACCCCTCCACTTT
>TRBV5-6|TRBJ2-1|TRBD2|.
CASSQGLAGVSNEQFF
TGTGCCAGCAGCCAGGGACTAGCGGGAGTAAGCAATGAGCAGTTCTTC
>TRBV7-6|TRBJ1-1|.|.
CASSFSPLEVAFF
TGTGCCAGCAGCTTTTCTCCCCTTGAGGTAGCTTTCTTT
>TRBV7-2|TRBJ2-7|.|.
CASSLVSGTQSEQYF
TGTGCCAGCAGCTTAGTTTCCGGGACGCAGAGTGAGCAGTACTTC
>TRBV29-1|TRBJ1-2|TRBD1|.
CSVEGDRGTNYGYTF
TGCAGCGTTGAAGGGGACAGGGGGACTAACTATGGCTACACCTTC
>TRBV27|TRBJ2-7|TRBD1|.
CASQGGGYEQYF
TGTGCTTCACAGGGGGGCGGCTACGAGCAGTACTTC
>TRBV10-3|TRBJ2-7|.|.
CAISVDGVHEQYF
TGTGCCATCAGTGTCGACGGAGTGCACGAGCAGTACTTC
>TRBV28|TRBJ2-7|TRBD1|.
CASRPGDRGTGEQYF
TGTGCCAGCAGACCAGGTGACAGGGGAACGGGTGAGCAGTACTTC
>TRBV2|TRBJ2-5|.|.
CASSEAAVQETQYF
TGTGCCAGCAGTGAAGCGGCGGTTCAAGAGACCCAGTACTTC
>TRBV15|TRBJ2-1|TRBD2|many
CATSRTSGDYNEQFF
TGTGCCACCAGCCGGACTAGCGGTGATTACAATGAGCAGTTCTTC
>TRBV6-6|TRBJ2-5|.|.
CASSYSIGPSETQYF
TGTGCCAGCAGTTACTCGATCGGGCCTTCAGAGACCCAGTACTTC
>TRBV6-6|TRBJ1-3|.|.
CASGGSGNTIYF
TGTGCCAGCGGGGGATCTGGAAACACCATATATTTT
>TRBV6-6|TRBJ2-1|.|.
CASSFELVPYYNEQFF
TGTGCCAGCAGTTTTGAACTAGTGCCTTACTACAATGAGCAGTTCTTC
>TRBV5-1|TRBJ2-3|TRBD2|.
CASSEGASSGDTDTQYF
TGCGCCAGCAGCGAGGGTGCTTCTAGCGGAGACACAGATACGCAGTATTTT
>TRBV27|TRBJ2-1|.|.
CASSFRWSYNEQFF
TGTGCCAGCAGTTTCCGGTGGTCCTACAATGAGCAGTTCTTC
>TRBV10-1|TRBJ2-3|.|.
CASSDRLAGADTQYF
TGCGCCAGCAGTGATAGACTAGCAGGGGCAGATACGCAGTATTTT
>TRBV2|TRBJ2-7|TRBD2|.
CASTSGVSGRFYEQYF
TGTGCCAGCACCTCGGGAGTTAGCGGGAGGTTCTACGAGCAGTACTTC
>TRBV7-9|TRBJ2-3|TRBD2|.
CASSTSGSADTQYF
TGTGCCAGTTCGACTAGCGGGAGTGCAGATACGCAGTATTTT
>TRBV28|TRBJ2-1|TRBD2|.
CASSPTGTSGGNEQFF
TGTGCCAGCAGTCCGACCGGGACTAGCGGCGGCAATGAGCAGTTCTTC
>TRBV15|TRBJ2-1|TRBD2|.
CATSRSSGINNEQFF
TGTGCCACCAGCAGATCTAGCGGGATCAACAATGAGCAGTTCTTC
>TRBV25-1|TRBJ1-1|.|.
CASSERQEPNTEAFF
TGTGCCAGCAGTGAAAGACAGGAACCGAACACTGAAGCTTTCTTT
>TRBV27|TRBJ2-3|.|.
CASTSPHTDTQYF
TGTGCCAGTACATCTCCCCACACAGATACGCAGTATTTT
>TRBV29-1|TRBJ2-1|TRBD1|once
CSVVAQDRGTAGDYNEQFF
TGCAGCGTTGTCGCTCAGGACAGGGGGACAGCGGGAGATTACAATGAGCAGTTCTTC
>TRBV2|TRBJ1-1|TRBD1|.
CATSAGTGGYAEAFF
TGTGCCACCTCCGCCGGGACAGGGGGGTACGCTGAAGCTTTCTTT
>TRBV27|TRBJ1-4|TRBD1|once
CASSLSPGTGNTELFF
TGTGCCAGCAGTTTGTCCCCCGGGACAGGGAATACGGAACTGTTTTTT
>TRBV7-8|TRBJ2-7|TRBD1|.
CASSATRDRVHEQYF
TGTGCCAGCAGCGCCACCCGGGACAGGGTGCACGAGCAGTACTTC
>TRBV10-3|TRBJ2-2|TRBD2|few
CAISGAGGPHGELFF
TGTGCCATCAGTGGAGCGGGAGGGCCGCATGGGGAGCTGTTTTTT
>TRBV9|TRBJ1-1|.|.
CASSVGPEAFF
TGTGCCAGCAGCGTAGGCCCTGAAGCTTTCTTT
>TRBV6-1|TRBJ2-7|TRBD1|.
CASRGDSPYEQYF
TGTGCCAGCAGAGGGGACAGTCCCTACGAGCAGTACTTC
>TRBV6-5|TRBJ2-7|.|few
CASSGHEQYF
TGTGCCAGCAGCGGGCACGAGCAGTACTTC
>TRBV7-9|TRBJ2-3|TRBD2|few
CASSLGGRALDTQYF
TGTGCCAGCAGCTTAGGCGGGAGGGCCTTGGATACGCAGTATTTT
>TRBV25-1|TRBJ2-5|TRBD1|once
CASSDIGTGSGETQYF
TGTGCCAGCAGTGATATCGGGACAGGGAGCGGGGAGACCCAGTACTTC
>TRBV4-1|TRBJ2-1|.|.
CASSQGTGNYNEQFF
TGCGCCAGCAGCCAAGGAACGGGGAACTACAATGAGCAGTTCTTC
>TRBV6-5|TRBJ2-7|TRBD1|.
CASNPEGTGGYEQYF
TGTGCCAGCAACCCCGAGGGGACAGGGGGCTACGAGCAGTACTTC
>TRBV4-2|TRBJ1-1|.|.
CASSQGAGYNPEAFF
TGTGCCAGCAGCCAAGGTGCTGGGTATAATCCTGAAGCTTTCTTT
>TRBV7-2|TRBJ1-4|.|once
CASSLMGAREKLFF
TGTGCCAGCAGCTTAATGGGGGCGAGGGAAAAACTGTTTTTT
>TRBV28|TRBJ2-5|.|.
CASSLGGGETQYF
TGTGCCAGCAGTTTAGGGGGTGGGGAGACCCAGTACTTC